What follows are 25 T cell receptor beta chains derived from one specimen sequenced in a study of PD-1 blockade in classical Hodgkin lymphoma. Some clones are missing from TCRdb's copy, which holds only in-frame ones; the method was immunoSEQ multiplex PCR. The sample contains some 95,000 clones, 90% of which appear only once. Time point reported: cycle 4 day 1 (C4D1), after five to seven weeks of nivolumab. Each patient's relapse followed autologous stem cell transplantation, and brentuximab vedotin exposure varied. The source was peripheral blood mononuclear cells (PBMCs), collected before the fourth cycle of nivolumab. The source of these receptors is a human donor with classical Hodgkin lymphoma.

The CDR3 nucleotides read TGTGCCAGCGGGGGACTTGACTCCTACGAGCAGTACTTC. Amino acids: CASGGLDSYEQYF. This chain connects TRBV28 to TRBJ2-7; the D gene is possibly TRBD2 (6 bases). Germline CDR1 and CDR2: MDHEN and SYDVKM. The CDR3 is made up of 13 amino acids. V was clipped by 8 bases and J by 0 bases, with 11 bases between them.

This rearrangement joins TRBV7-2 to TRBJ2-7; D may correspond to TRBD1 or TRBD2 (5 bases each). The CDR3 spans 13 residues. The V end lost 8 bases, the J end lost 0 bases, and 11 bases lay between the germline ends. Germline values: CDR1 SGHTA, CDR2 FQGNSA. This chain's CDR3 is CASGGPYSYEQYF. For the CDR3, the DNA is TGTGCCAGCGGGGGACCTTACTCCTACGAGCAGTACTTC.

This CDR3 reads CASSQEQRWETQYF. The CDR3 coding sequence is TGCGCCAGCAGCCAAGAACAGAGGTGGGAGACCCAGTACTTC. J is TRBJ2-5 and V is TRBV4-1; D not resolved. Deletions cut 0 bases from V and 5 bases from J, with 10 bases between. CDR1 is MGHRA, CDR2 YSYEKL, per germline. The CDR3 totals 14 residues.

V is TRBV6-5 and J is TRBJ1-2; possible D gene TRBD1, 5 bases. Germline V gives CDR1 MNHEY, CDR2 SVGAGI. The length of the CDR3 is 14 residues. The V and J ends lost 4 bases and 4 bases respectively, with 13 bases between them. The CDR3, as DNA: TGTGCCAGCAGTTTGGGACCTACGACCTATGGCTACACCTTC. Translating gives CASSLGPTTYGYTF.

CDR3 protein: CASSPRTTVQETQYF. The CDR3 coding sequence is TGTGCCAGCAGCCCACGGACCACAGTCCAAGAGACCCAGTACTTC. The chain couples TRBV5-6 to TRBJ2-5; D is unclear. Germline V lookup: CDR1 SGHDT, CDR2 YYEEEE. Between the trimmed V and J ends, which lost 4 bases and 1 base, there was a span of 14 bases. The CDR3 has 15 residues. Full variable domain (outside the CDR3, taken from reference TRBV5-6 and TRBJ2-5): DAGVTQSPTHLIKTRGQQVTLRCSPKSGHDTVSWYQQALGQGPQFIFQYYEEEERQRGNFPDRFSGHQFPNYSSELNVNALLLGDSALYLCASSPRTTVQETQYFGPGTRLLVL.

V usage is TRBV5-1 and J usage is TRBJ2-7; D uncertain. The CDR3 extends over 13 amino acids. The V gene's germline CDR1 is SGHRS and CDR2 YFSETQ. The V end was cut by 2 bases, the J end by 4 bases, with 10 bases between. The CDR3 DNA is TGCGCCAGCAGCTTTGCGGCACCGTACGAGCAGTACTTC. Amino acids: CASSFAAPYEQYF. Complete variable domain (other parts from reference TRBV5-1 and TRBJ2-7): KAGVTQTPRYLIKTRGQQVTLSCSPISGHRSVSWYQQTPGQGLQFLFEYFSETQRNKGNFPGRFSGRQFSNSRSEMNVSTLELGDSALYLCASSFAAPYEQYFGPGTRLTVT.

The rearrangement uses TRBV7-7 and TRBJ2-5, with TRBD1 identical over 7 bases. Germline CDR1 is SSHAT and CDR2 is FNYEAQ (reference sequence). The CDR3 consists of 14 residues. With V trimmed by 5 bases and J by 4 bases, 7 bases remained unmatched. The CDR3 bases are TGTGCCAGCAGCCGGGACAGAGGAGGAGAGACCCAGTACTTC. Its protein is CASSRDRGGETQYF. The complete variable domain, with remaining parts taken from reference TRBV7-7 and TRBJ2-5, reads GAGVSQSPRYKVTKRGQDVTLRCDPISSHATLYWYQQALGQGPEFLTYFNYEAQPDKSGLPSDRFSAERPEGSISTLTIQRTEQRDSAMYRCASSRDRGGETQYFGPGTRLLVL.

The chain uses TRBV12-5 and TRBJ2-7, with 10 bases lining up with TRBD2. CDR1 and CDR2 (germline): LGHNT, FRNRAP. The CDR3 length is 15 residues. With V trimmed by 1 base and J by 5 bases, 5 bases remained unmatched. The CDR3 DNA follows: TGTGCTAGTGGTTTGGCTAGCGGGGGTCCCCACGAGCAGTACTTC. Translating it yields CASGLASGGPHEQYF.

The chain has TRBV6-5 and TRBJ1-2; weak D call: TRBD1 (6 bases). This CDR3 spans 14 amino acids. Trimming took off 6 bases at V and 4 bases at J, with 15 bases between the two ends. Germline loops: CDR1 MNHEY, CDR2 SVGAGI. The CDR3: CASSTRAGVYGYTF. For the CDR3, the DNA is TGTGCCAGCAGCACCCGCGCAGGGGTCTATGGCTACACCTTC.

The rearrangement uses TRBV25-1 and TRBJ2-5; 13 bases are shared with TRBD2. Germline-derived CDR1 and CDR2 are MGHDK and SYGVNS. This CDR3 is built from 16 residues. V lost 5 bases to trimming and J lost 4 bases; unmatched junction nucleotides: 7. CDR3 amino acids: CASSPPGLAGRETQYF. The CDR3 DNA is TGTGCCAGCAGTCCTCCGGGACTAGCGGGGAGAGAGACCCAGTACTTC.

The chain recombines TRBV19 with TRBJ2-3; 12 bases map to TRBD2. V lost 5 bases and J lost 6; bases outside the gene matches: 6. Looked up from germline, CDR1 is LNHDA and CDR2 is SQIVND (reference sequence). CDR3 length equals 15 residues. CDR3 loop: CASSPSGGAGDTQYF. The CDR3 nucleotides read TGTGCCAGTAGTCCTAGCGGGGGGGCCGGGGATACGCAGTATTTT.

The CDR3 loop reads CAWSVGRGTNYGYTF. CDR3 nucleotide sequence: TGTGCCTGGAGTGTAGGACGGGGAACTAACTATGGCTACACCTTC. The J gene is TRBJ1-2, the V gene TRBV30; no reliable D call. Deletions cut 0 bases from V and 0 bases from J, with 11 bases between. The germline CDR1 and CDR2 sequences are GTSNPN and SVGIG (reference sequence). The CDR3 has 15 residues. The full variable domain, completed using reference TRBV30 and TRBJ1-2, is SQTIHQWPATLVQPVGSPLSLECTVEGTSNPNLYWYRQAAGRGLQLLFYSVGIGQISSEVPQNLSASRPQDRQFILSSKKLLLSDSGFYLCAWSVGRGTNYGYTFGSGTRLTVV.

This chain connects TRBV6-6 to TRBJ2-3; 9 positions match TRBD2. V lost 2 bases, J lost 3 bases, and 6 bases stayed unmatched. CDR3 length equals 16 residues. Per germline, CDR1 MNHNY and CDR2 SVGAGI (reference sequence). CDR3 loop: CASSYGWLAGTDTQYF. For the CDR3, the DNA is TGTGCCAGCAGTTACGGGTGGCTAGCGGGGACAGATACGCAGTATTTT.

The rearrangement joins TRBV10-2 to TRBJ2-3, with TRBD2 identical over 9 bases. With V trimmed by 4 bases and J by 9 bases, 2 bases remained unmatched. The germline CDR1 and CDR2 sequences are WSHSY and SAAADI. There are 12 residues in the CDR3. Written as DNA, the CDR3 is TGCGCCAGCAGTGGAGCGGGGGGAACGCAGTATTTT. Its protein product is CASSGAGGTQYF.

The rearrangement links TRBV11-3 to TRBJ2-7; maybe TRBD2 (5 bases). The V gene lost 5 bases and the J gene lost 0 bases, with 11 bases spanning the gap. Looked up from germline, CDR1 is SGHNT and CDR2 is YENEEA. CDR3 length: 14 residues. CDR3 bases: TGTGCCAGCAGCCGTTCCGAGGGCTCCTACGAGCAGTACTTC. Residues: CASSRSEGSYEQYF.

The CDR3 bases are TGTGCCAGCAGCTTCGGAGGACAGGGTAATGAAAAACTGTTTTTT. Residues: CASSFGGQGNEKLFF. The chain links TRBV11-1 to TRBJ1-4; 8 bases fit TRBD1. This CDR3 region has 15 residues. The germline CDR1 and CDR2 sequences are SGHAT and FQDESV (reference sequence). Trimming at V came to 3 bases and at J to 4 bases, leaving 4 bases not matched to a gene. Combining the CDR3 with reference TRBV11-1 and TRBJ1-4 gives the whole variable domain EAEVAQSPRYKITEKSQAVAFWCDPISGHATLYWYRQILGQGPELLVQFQDESVVDDSQLPKDRFSAERLKGVDSTLKIQPAELGDSAMYLCASSFGGQGNEKLFFGSGTQLSVL.

Only one count was recorded for this clone. The chain carries TRBV5-1 and TRBJ2-2, with TRBD1 as a possible D gene (6 bases). The germline V gene encodes CDR1 SGHRS and CDR2 YFSETQ. The CDR3 loop spans 15 amino acids. V was shortened by 3 bases and J by 7 bases, with 16 bases between the two germline ends. The CDR3 DNA sequence: TGCGCCAGCAGCTACCCTTCAGGGGCAAGCGGGGAGCTGTTTTTT. Translating it yields CASSYPSGASGELFF.

This clone was observed once. The chain combines TRBV30 with TRBJ2-5; 10 nucleotides agree with TRBD2. Germline loops: CDR1 GTSNPN, CDR2 SVGIG (reference sequence). Trimming cost V 2 bases and J 2 bases; bases outside gene matches: 5. This CDR3 spans 15 amino acids. The CDR3 is CAWSTGTSVQETQYF. The CDR3 DNA sequence: TGTGCCTGGAGTACCGGGACTAGCGTACAAGAGACCCAGTACTTC. Supplemented by reference TRBV30 and TRBJ2-5, the full variable domain reads SQTIHQWPATLVQPVGSPLSLECTVEGTSNPNLYWYRQAAGRGLQLLFYSVGIGQISSEVPQNLSASRPQDRQFILSSKKLLLSDSGFYLCAWSTGTSVQETQYFGPGTRLLVL.

The gene calls are TRBV18 and TRBJ2-3, with TRBD1 identical over 8 bases. V shed 2 bases, J shed 6 bases, and the junction held 4 bases outside the gene matches. The CDR3 sequence is 14 residues long. Germline CDR1 KGHSH, CDR2 LQKENI. CDR3 DNA: TGTGCCAGCTCACCATCAGGGGGCAAGGATACGCAGTATTTT. This encodes CASSPSGGKDTQYF. Full variable domain (missing parts from reference TRBV18 and TRBJ2-3): NAGVMQNPRHLVRRRGQEARLRCSPMKGHSHVYWYRQLPEEGLKFMVYLQKENIIDESGMPKERFSAEFPKEGPSILRIQQVVRGDSAAYFCASSPSGGKDTQYFGPGTRLTVL.

The chain uses TRBV6-6 and TRBJ2-4, with D hard to call. V lost 5 bases, J lost 8 bases, and 7 bases lay in between. Germline values: CDR1 MNHNY, CDR2 SVGAGI (reference sequence). The CDR3 contains 11 residues. The CDR3 loop reads CASSDAYIQYF. CDR3 DNA sequence: TGTGCCAGCAGTGACGCTTACATTCAGTACTTC.

The chain has TRBV2 and TRBJ2-7, with D uncertain. The V gene lost 7 bases and the J gene lost 0 bases, with 19 bases spanning the gap. This CDR3 comprises 16 residues. Germline assignment: CDR1 SNHLY and CDR2 FYNNEI. Written as DNA, the CDR3 is TGTGCCAGCATGTGGCTTCCCCCAAATGACTCCTACGAGCAGTACTTC. As protein: CASMWLPPNDSYEQYF.

The chain has TRBV2 and TRBJ2-4, with D perhaps given as TRBD1 or TRBD2 (5 bases each). The CDR3 extends over 16 amino acids. The germline V gene has CDR1 SNHLY and CDR2 FYNNEI. The ends were cut back, 7 bases at V and 1 base at J, with 17 bases in the middle. CDR3 sequence (DNA): TGTGCCAGCACGAATGGGGGAAGAGCGGCCAAAAACATTCAGTACTTC. Its translation is CASTNGGRAAKNIQYF.

The V call is TRBV30, the J call TRBJ1-6, with D possibly being TRBD1 (5 bases). The CDR3 consists of 14 residues. With 3 bases removed from V and 12 bases from J, the gap between germline ends came to 18 bases. Germline CDR1 is GTSNPN and CDR2 is SVGIG (reference sequence). This CDR3 reads CAWRSGTLGVPLHF. For the CDR3, the DNA is TGTGCCTGGAGGTCCGGGACCTTAGGTGTACCCCTCCACTTT.

This chain uses TRBV20-1 with TRBJ1-2; D remains ambiguous. The CDR3 length is 11 residues. The V end was cut by 2 bases, the J end by 7 bases, with 8 bases between. CDR1 is DFQATT, CDR2 SNEGSKA, per germline (reference sequence). DNA of the CDR3: TGCAGTGCTAGATTCCGGGGTGGCTACACCTTC. Protein sequence: CSARFRGGYTF.

V gene TRBV6-6 combines with J gene TRBJ1-2; no clear D. V was cut by 6 bases and J by 1 base, with 12 bases left in between. CDR1 and CDR2 from the germline V gene are MNHNY and SVGAGI (reference sequence). This CDR3 is built from 14 residues. Here the CDR3 reads CASSHLGINYGYTF. The CDR3 coding sequence is TGTGCCAGCAGCCACCTCGGGATTAACTATGGCTACACCTTC.